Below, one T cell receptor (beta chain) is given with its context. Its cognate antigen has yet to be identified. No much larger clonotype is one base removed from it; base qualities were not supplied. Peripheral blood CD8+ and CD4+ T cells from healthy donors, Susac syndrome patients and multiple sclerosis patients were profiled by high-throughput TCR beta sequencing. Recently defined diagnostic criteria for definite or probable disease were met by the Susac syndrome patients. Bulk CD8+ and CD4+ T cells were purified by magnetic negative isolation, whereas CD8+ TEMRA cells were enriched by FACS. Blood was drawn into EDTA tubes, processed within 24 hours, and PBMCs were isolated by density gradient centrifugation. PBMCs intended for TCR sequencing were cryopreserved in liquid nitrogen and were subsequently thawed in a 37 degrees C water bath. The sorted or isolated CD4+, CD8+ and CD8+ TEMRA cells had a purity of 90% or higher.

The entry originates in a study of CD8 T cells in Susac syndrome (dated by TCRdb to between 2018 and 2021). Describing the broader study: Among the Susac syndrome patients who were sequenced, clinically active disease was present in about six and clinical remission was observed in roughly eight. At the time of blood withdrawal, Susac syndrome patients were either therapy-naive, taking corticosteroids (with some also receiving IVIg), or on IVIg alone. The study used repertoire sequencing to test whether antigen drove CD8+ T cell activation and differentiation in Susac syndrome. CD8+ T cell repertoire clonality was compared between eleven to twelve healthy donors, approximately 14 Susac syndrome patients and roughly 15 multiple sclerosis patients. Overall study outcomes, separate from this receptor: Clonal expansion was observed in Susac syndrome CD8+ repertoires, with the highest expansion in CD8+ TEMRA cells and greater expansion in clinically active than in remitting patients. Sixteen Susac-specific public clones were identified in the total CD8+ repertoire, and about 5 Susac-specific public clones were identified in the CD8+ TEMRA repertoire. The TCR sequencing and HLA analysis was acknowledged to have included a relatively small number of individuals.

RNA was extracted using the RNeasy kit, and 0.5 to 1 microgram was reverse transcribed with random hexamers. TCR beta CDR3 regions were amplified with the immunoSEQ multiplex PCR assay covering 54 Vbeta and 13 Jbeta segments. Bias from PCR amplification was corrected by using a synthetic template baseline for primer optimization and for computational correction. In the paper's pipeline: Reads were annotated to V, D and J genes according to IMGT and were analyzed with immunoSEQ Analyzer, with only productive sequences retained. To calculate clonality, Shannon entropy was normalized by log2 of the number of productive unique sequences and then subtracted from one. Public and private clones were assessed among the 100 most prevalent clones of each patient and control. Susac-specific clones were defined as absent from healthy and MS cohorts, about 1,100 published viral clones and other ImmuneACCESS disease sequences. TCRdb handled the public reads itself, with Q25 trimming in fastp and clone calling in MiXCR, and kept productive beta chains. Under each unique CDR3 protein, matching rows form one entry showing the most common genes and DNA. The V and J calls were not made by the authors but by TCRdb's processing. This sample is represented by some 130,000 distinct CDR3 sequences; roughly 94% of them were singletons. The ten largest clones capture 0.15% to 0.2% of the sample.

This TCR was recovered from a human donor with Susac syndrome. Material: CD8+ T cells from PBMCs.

The bases read TGTGCCTGGAGTGCGGAATCAGGCCGGGATACGCAGTATTTT. It translates as CAWSAESGRDTQYF. The sequence joins TRBV30 to TRBJ2-3; no D segment can be confidently identified. V is cut by 1 base and J by 6 bases, and the space between the germline ends is 14 bases. CDR1 and CDR2, per the germline V gene (reference sequence), are GTSNPN and SVGIG. The CDR3 numbers 14 residues from cysteine through phenylalanine. Only CDR3 DNA is held: 42 bases, read in frame from base 1.